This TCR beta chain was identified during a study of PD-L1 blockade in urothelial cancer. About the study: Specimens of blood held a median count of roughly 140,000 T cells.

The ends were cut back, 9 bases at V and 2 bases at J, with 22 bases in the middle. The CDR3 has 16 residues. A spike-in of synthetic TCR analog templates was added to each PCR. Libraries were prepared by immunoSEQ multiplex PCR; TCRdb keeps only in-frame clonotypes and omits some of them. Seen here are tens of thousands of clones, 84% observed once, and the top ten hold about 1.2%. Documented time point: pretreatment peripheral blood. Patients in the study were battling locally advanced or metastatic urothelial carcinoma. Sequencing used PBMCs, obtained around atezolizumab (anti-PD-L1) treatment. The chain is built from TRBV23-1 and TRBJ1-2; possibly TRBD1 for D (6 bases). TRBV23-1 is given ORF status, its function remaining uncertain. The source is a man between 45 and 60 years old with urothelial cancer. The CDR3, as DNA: TGCGCCAGTGTTCGGGGGGCTGGGGGAAAAAACTATGGCTACACCTTC. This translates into CASVRGAGGKNYGYTF.